These 8 T cell receptor beta chains share one sample of origin, sequenced in a study of T cells in Graves' hyperthyroidism and ophthalmopathy. The TCR beta CDR3 regions underwent amplification using RNA transcripts as the source. HTBI primers were used for first-round RT-PCR of the TCR CDR3. TCRdb independently ran MiXCR on the multiplex PCR reads; one entry per CDR3 protein. The table lists approximately 530,000 distinct CDR3 sequences, over 15% of them singletons. Sequenced: blood. The source of these receptors is a woman aged 18-29 years with Graves' hyperthyroidism.

This clonotype was found many times. The rearrangement joins TRBV20-1 to TRBJ2-2; D remains ambiguous. Trimming shortened V by 2 bases and J by 0 bases, and 10 bases separated the two germline ends. Germline CDR1 is DFQATT and CDR2 is SNEGSKA (reference sequence). The CDR3 spans 15 residues. As DNA, the CDR3 is TGCAGTGCTAGATTCCCGGGCCCGAACACCGGGGAGCTGTTTTTT. Encoded protein: CSARFPGPNTGELFF.

This sequence joins TRBV20-1 and TRBJ2-1; 7 bases align to TRBD2. Germline assignment: CDR1 DFQATT and CDR2 SNEGSKA (reference sequence). Trimming removed 0 bases from V and 8 bases from J; junction bases left unmatched: 10. The CDR3 is made up of 15 amino acids. The CDR3 nucleotides read TGCAGTGCTAGAGAGCGGGGGAAGCTACGCGATGAGCAGTTCTTC. Translating gives CSARERGKLRDEQFF.

V and J are TRBV5-1 and TRBJ1-1, with no clear D. V was shortened by 3 bases and J by 2 bases, with 17 bases between the two germline ends. Looked up from germline, CDR1 is SGHRS and CDR2 is YFSETQ. This CDR3 is 16 amino acids long. The CDR3 DNA follows: TGCGCCAGCAGCTGGCACCGCCAGGCAGCTAACACTGAAGCTTTCTTT. Amino acids: CASSWHRQAANTEAFF.

This clonotype has a count of ten or more. V gene TRBV28 combines with J gene TRBJ1-1, with unresolved D. Trimming left V 7 bases short and J 7 bases short, with 19 bases between. The length of the CDR3 is 14 residues. The germline gives CDR1 MDHEN, CDR2 SYDVKM. The CDR3 bases are TGTGCCAGCATGCCCCCCACTTCCAACGGTGAAGCTTTCTTT. Protein product: CASMPPTSNGEAFF.

This clonotype was found a few times. The chain has TRBV19 and TRBJ1-2; D ambiguous. V was shortened by 5 bases and J by 2 bases, with 18 bases between the two germline ends. CDR3 length: 16 residues. Germline V gives CDR1 LNHDA, CDR2 SQIVND (reference sequence). The CDR3 nucleotides are TGTGCCAGTAGTTCTCCCCGGGTGGGAAGGAACTATGGCTACACCTTC. Translation gives CASSSPRVGRNYGYTF.

The gene calls are TRBV6-2 or TRBV6-3 and TRBJ1-5; D gene unclear. V was cut by 2 bases and J by 4 bases, with 15 bases left in between. CDR3 size: 16 residues. The germline V gene has CDR1 MNHEY and CDR2 SVGEGT. The CDR3 spells CASSYPRGSENQPQHF. CDR3 DNA: TGTGCCAGCAGTTACCCACGGGGTAGTGAAAATCAGCCCCAGCATTTT.

With regard to this clonotype: A far larger clone is one base from this, pointing to a likely read error. The rearrangement links TRBV28 to TRBJ2-3, with 12 bases identical to TRBD2. Germline-derived CDR1 and CDR2 are MDHEN and SYDVKM. This CDR3 region has 15 residues. CDR3 in amino acids: CVSSLAGGFTDTQYF. CDR3 nucleotides: TGTGTCAGCAGTCTAGCGGGGGGGTTCACAGATACGCAGTATTTT.

This clonotype was observed a handful of times. The chain has TRBV13 and TRBJ2-2; 8 bases align to TRBD1. TRBJ1-1 matches the DNA end more closely, so the J call is doubtful. This CDR3 is 15 amino acids long. CDR1 and CDR2 from the germline V gene are PRHDT and FYEKMQ (reference sequence). The CDR3 nucleotides read TGTGCCAGCAGCTCGGACAGGGATGGGGTATTGGGAGCTTTCTTT. It codes for CASSSDRDGVLGAFF.